This T cell receptor (beta chain) is drawn from a study of OX40 agonist ivuxolimab in advanced cancers. Across the whole study: An anti-OX40 (CD134) antibody with agonistic activity, ivuxolimab, was administered to patients. A mean age of roughly 62 years, range roughly 23 to 85, was recorded, and approximately 79% were male.

This CDR3 spans 12 amino acids. Trimming took 2 bases from V and 7 from J, leaving 8 bases between them. Germline loops: CDR1 SGHAT, CDR2 FQNNGV. Profiling relied on immunoSEQ multiplex PCR, and the TCRdb table lists in-frame clones only, not all of them. The sample consists of over 80,000 clones, 85% to 90% of them appearing once. This sample comprised CD4+ or CD8+ T cells sorted from blood, obtained in a trial of the OX40 agonist ivuxolimab. This receptor was obtained from an adult with an advanced solid tumor such as melanoma, head and neck, liver or kidney cancer. The chain is built from TRBV11-2 and TRBJ1-1; a weak D match, TRBD1 (6 bases). Here the CDR3 DNA reads TGTGCCAGCAGCTTATCAGGGGTTGAAGCTTTCTTT. This gives the protein CASSLSGVEAFF.